The source of this T cell receptor beta chain is a study of cytomegalovirus exposure and HLA in healthy donors. Overall study findings and caveats: Among immune exposure information, only CMV serostatus was available.

The V gene's germline CDR1 is SGDLS and CDR2 YYNGEE. There are 13 residues in the CDR3. V was clipped by 4 bases and J by 4 bases; unmatched bases: 5. Primers for the PCR totalled 60 Vbeta and 13 Jbeta. The protocol was immunoSEQ multiplex PCR, while the TCRdb copy is restricted to in-frame clones and leaves out a portion. In all, the sample yields approximately 71,000 clones. About this clone itself: Its antigen is undetermined.

Sequenced: PBMCs. This sequence joins TRBV9 and TRBJ2-7; 7 bases align to TRBD2. This receptor was identified in a female donor in good health and CMV-seropositive. CDR3 region: CASSPGGMYEQYF. CDR3 DNA sequence: TGTGCCAGCAGCCCGGGGGGTATGTACGAGCAGTACTTC.